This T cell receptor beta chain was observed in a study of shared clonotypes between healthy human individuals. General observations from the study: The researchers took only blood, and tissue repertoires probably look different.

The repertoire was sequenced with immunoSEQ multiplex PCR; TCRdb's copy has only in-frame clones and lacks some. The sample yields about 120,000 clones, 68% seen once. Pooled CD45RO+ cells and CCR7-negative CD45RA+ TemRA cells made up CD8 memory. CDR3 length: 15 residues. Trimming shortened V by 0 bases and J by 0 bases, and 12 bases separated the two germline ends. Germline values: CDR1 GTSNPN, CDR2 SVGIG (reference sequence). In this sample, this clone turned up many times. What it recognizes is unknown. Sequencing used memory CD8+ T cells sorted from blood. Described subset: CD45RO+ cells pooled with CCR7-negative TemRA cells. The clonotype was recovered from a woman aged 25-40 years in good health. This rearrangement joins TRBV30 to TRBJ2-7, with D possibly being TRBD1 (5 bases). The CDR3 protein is CAWSVETASSYEQYF. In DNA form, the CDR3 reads TGTGCCTGGAGTGTAGAGACAGCTAGCTCCTACGAGCAGTACTTC.